This T cell receptor beta chain stems from a study of prognosis after radiotherapy for stage I lung cancer. Overall study context: Delivery of radiotherapy was by SBRT in 3 to 5 fractions at a biologically effective dose of at least 100 Gy.

Two separate time points each saw a draw of 6 to 6.5 milliliters of peripheral blood. This clonotype was observed many times. Antigen unknown. Study results and caveats: Tumor specificity of the expanded TCR clones was not determined.

Two-round multiplex PCR on genomic DNA was the method by which TCR beta CDR3 was amplified. First-round PCR used primers specific to each TRBV and TRBJ gene. One entry per CDR3 protein results from TCRdb running MiXCR on the multiplex PCR reads. The sample contains around 30,000 distinct CDR3 sequences, under 40% of which appear only once. The clonotype comes from a donor of 50 years or more with non-small cell lung cancer. The material was PBMCs, obtained before or after stereotactic body radiation therapy (not recorded which).

Here the CDR3 DNA reads TGTGCCTGGAGTCTACAGACAAACTCACCCCTCCACTTT. It yields the protein CAWSLQTNSPLHF. The V gene is TRBV30, the J gene TRBJ1-6; D is uncertain. Germline CDR1 and CDR2: GTSNPN and SVGIG (reference sequence). V was pared by 2 bases and J by 10 bases, with 12 bases between. The CDR3 has 13 amino acids.